Following are 32 T cell receptor beta chains from one sample sequenced in a study of PD-L1 blockade in urothelial cancer. This sample's time point: pretreatment peripheral blood. Data came from immunoSEQ multiplex PCR; TCRdb stores just in-frame clones and leaves some out. The sample includes about 55,000 clones, about 75% of them seen just once. Sequences were derived from PBMCs, sampled around atezolizumab (anti-PD-L1) treatment. The source of these receptors is a man in his 70s with urothelial cancer.

CDR3: CASSPTRNEQFF. CDR3 nucleotides: TGTGCCAGCAGCCCTACTAGAAATGAGCAGTTCTTC. The V gene is TRBV7-6, the J gene TRBJ2-1, with TRBD2 as a possible D gene (5 bases). CDR1 and CDR2 (germline): SGHVS, FNYEAQ. Deletions cut 5 bases from V and 7 bases from J, with 9 bases between. The CDR3 spans 12 residues.

J is TRBJ1-3 and V is TRBV28; D gene uncertain. Deletions cut 7 bases from V and 0 bases from J, with 10 bases between. CDR3 length: 14 amino acids. Germline V lookup: CDR1 MDHEN, CDR2 SYDVKM. The CDR3 protein is CASTLYSSGNTIYF. The CDR3, as DNA: TGTGCCAGCACCCTTTATTCCTCTGGAAACACCATATATTTT. Combining the CDR3 with reference TRBV28 and TRBJ1-3 gives the whole variable domain DVKVTQSSRYLVKRTGEKVFLECVQDMDHENMFWYRQDPGLGLRLIYFSYDVKMKEKGDIPEGYSVSREKKERFSLILESASTNQTSMYLCASTLYSSGNTIYFGEGSWLTVV.

The chain combines TRBV4-1 with TRBJ2-3; 8 nucleotides line up with TRBD2. The V and J ends lost 4 bases and 0 bases, in that order; junction bases with no gene match: 12. The CDR3 is made up of 18 amino acids. Germline loops: CDR1 MGHRA, CDR2 YSYEKL. CDR3: CASSPLSPGTRSTDTQYF. The CDR3, as DNA: TGCGCCAGCAGCCCCCTTTCACCCGGGACTAGGAGCACAGATACGCAGTATTTT.

The chain joins TRBV11-1 to TRBJ2-3; 8 nucleotides agree with TRBD2. This CDR3 has 15 amino acids. Germline lookup yields CDR1 SGHAT and CDR2 FQDESV (reference sequence). J lost 6 bases, V lost 5 bases, and 10 bases had no gene match. For the CDR3, the DNA is TGTGCCAGCAGCATACTAGCGGTTAGGGGGGATACGCAGTATTTT. Translation gives CASSILAVRGDTQYF.

The rearrangement uses TRBV7-2 and TRBJ2-7, with 13 bases aligning to TRBD2. The CDR3 runs 16 residues. Per the germline V gene, CDR1 is SGHTA and CDR2 is FQGNSA. With V trimmed by 3 bases and J by 2 bases, 4 bases remained unmatched. CDR3 bases: TGTGCCAGCAGCTTCTCGGGACTAGCGGGACCCTACGAGCAGTACTTC. This sequence encodes CASSFSGLAGPYEQYF.

This clone showed up just a few times. The chain employs TRBV7-9 and TRBJ1-1, with a tentative D call TRBD1 (6 bases). In germline, CDR1 is SEHNR, CDR2 FQNEAQ (reference sequence). This CDR3 is built from 16 residues. V shed 4 bases and J shed 3 bases, with 18 bases lying between them. The CDR3 sequence is CASSSPPGGRDTEAFF. The CDR3, as DNA: TGTGCCAGCAGCTCACCCCCCGGGGGGCGCGACACTGAAGCTTTCTTT.

The rearrangement joins TRBV5-1 to TRBJ2-3; TRBD1 agrees at 7 bases. This CDR3 is built from 13 residues. CDR1 is SGHRS and CDR2 is YFSETQ in the germline V gene. With V trimmed by 2 bases and J by 4 bases, 1 base remained unmatched. As DNA, the CDR3 is TGCGCCAGCAGCTTACAGGGGCCAGATACGCAGTATTTT. Protein product: CASSLQGPDTQYF.

The DNA of the CDR3 is TGTGCCAGCAGCTTAAGCGGGAGCGGGCAGAATGAGCAGTTCTTC. As protein: CASSLSGSGQNEQFF. This chain links TRBV7-8 with TRBJ2-1; 8 positions agree with TRBD2. The trim removed 2 bases at V and 7 bases at J, leaving 7 bases unmatched. Germline V gene sequence: CDR1 SGHVS, CDR2 FQNEAQ. CDR3 length: 15 residues.

This clone was seen a few times. The rearrangement links TRBV5-4 to TRBJ1-2; D is unresolved. CDR1 is SGHNT, CDR2 YYREEE, per germline (reference sequence). V lost 0 bases, J lost 4 bases, and 16 bases lay in between. The length of the CDR3 is 16 residues. The DNA for the CDR3 is TGTGCCAGCAGCTTGGACAGAACCGATATTCTCTATGGCTACACCTTC. The encoded protein is CASSLDRTDILYGYTF.

This chain connects TRBV7-2 to TRBJ2-7; TRBD1 matches at 8 bases. CDR1 SGHTA and CDR2 FQGNSA come from the germline V gene. V shed 1 base, J shed 2 bases, and the junction held 7 bases outside the gene matches. The CDR3 has 16 residues. The CDR3 sequence: CASSLGGTGGTYEQYF. The CDR3 DNA reads as TGTGCCAGCAGCTTAGGGGGCACAGGGGGGACCTACGAGCAGTACTTC.

The chain uses TRBV6-1 and TRBJ2-7, with 7 positions matching TRBD1. CDR3 size: 15 residues. Germline V lookup: CDR1 MNHNS, CDR2 SASEGT. Unmatched junction bases numbered 9, after V lost 6 bases and J lost 1 base. The CDR3 DNA is TGTGCCAGCAGACTAGAGAGGGGGCCTTCCTACGAGCAGTACTTC. Protein sequence: CASRLERGPSYEQYF.

The chain uses TRBV5-1 and TRBJ2-7; D might be TRBD1 (6 bases). Between the trimmed V and J ends, which lost 3 bases and 5 bases, there was a span of 12 bases. CDR1 is SGHRS, CDR2 YFSETQ, per germline. The CDR3 runs to 13 residues. CDR3 in DNA: TGCGCCAGCAGCTCGGCAGGGGAAAACGAGCAGTACTTC. It encodes CASSSAGENEQYF.

This CDR3 is CASSTPLAGTNEQFF. CDR3 coding DNA: TGTGCCAGTAGTACGCCACTAGCGGGGACTAATGAGCAGTTCTTC. V gene TRBV19 combines with J gene TRBJ2-1; 10 bases align to TRBD2. Germline CDR1 and CDR2: LNHDA and SQIVND (reference sequence). The CDR3 spans 15 residues. The V gene end was trimmed by 4 bases and the J gene end by 7 bases; junction bases not matched to a gene: 7.

The chain recombines TRBV5-6 with TRBJ2-2, with 8 positions matching TRBD1. CDR1 and CDR2 (germline): SGHDT, YYEEEE. The CDR3 totals 14 residues. The junction had 5 bases not matched to a gene; V was cut back by 5 bases and J by 5 bases. This chain's CDR3 is CASSGQGRTGELFF. For the CDR3, the DNA is TGTGCCAGCAGTGGACAGGGTCGAACCGGGGAGCTGTTTTTT.

The table lists this clone with many counts. This chain joins TRBV11-2 and TRBJ2-7; TRBD1 matches 7 bases. After removal of 6 bases from V and 2 bases from J, the junction contained 4 bases not matched to a gene. Germline lookup yields CDR1 SGHAT and CDR2 FQNNGV. The CDR3 consists of 13 residues. This CDR3 is CASSRDSTYEQYF. Written as DNA, the CDR3 is TGTGCCAGCAGTCGGGACAGTACCTACGAGCAGTACTTC.

The V gene is TRBV7-2, the J gene TRBJ2-1; D is undetermined. Germline CDR1 reads SGHTA; CDR2 reads FQGNSA. This CDR3 is 14 amino acids long. The V end lost 5 bases, the J end lost 6 bases, and 14 bases lay between the germline ends. The CDR3 sequence: CASSQRVAANEQFF. CDR3 bases: TGTGCCAGCAGCCAACGGGTGGCGGCCAATGAGCAGTTCTTC.

The genes are TRBV14 and TRBJ2-4; the match to TRBD2 covers 7 bases. The CDR3 has 16 residues. The ends lost 4 bases at V and 6 bases at J; junction bases unmatched: 12. Germline assignment: CDR1 SGHDN and CDR2 FVKESK. CDR3 in amino acids: CASSPGGRVVGNIQYF. As DNA, the CDR3 is TGTGCCAGCAGCCCAGGAGGGAGGGTTGTTGGAAACATTCAGTACTTC.

This clone is termed medium-sized. At the DNA level, this CDR3 is encoded by other sequences in the same sample as well. V gene TRBV7-2 combines with J gene TRBJ1-2; no firm D call. Germline V gene lookup returns CDR1 SGHTA and CDR2 FQGNSA. Trimming removed 5 bases from V and 3 bases from J, with 10 bases in between. This CDR3 is built from 13 residues. The chain's CDR3 is CASSLPQDYGYTF. The DNA of the CDR3 is TGTGCCAGCAGCCTTCCCCAGGACTATGGCTACACCTTC.

The genes are TRBV7-9 and TRBJ1-2, with 12 bases that match TRBD1. Germline assignment: CDR1 SEHNR and CDR2 FQNEAQ (reference sequence). V shed 5 bases and J 7 bases; nucleotides not matched to a gene: 5. This CDR3 spans 14 amino acids. The CDR3 DNA follows: TGTGCCAGCAGCACGGGACAGGGGGCGCGTGGCTACACCTTC. It yields the protein CASSTGQGARGYTF.

The chain has TRBV9 and TRBJ2-7; tentatively, D is TRBD2 (6 bases). The V and J ends lost 0 bases and 0 bases respectively, with 16 bases between them. CDR1 and CDR2 (germline): SGDLS, YYNGEE. This CDR3 is 17 amino acids long. This CDR3 reads CASSVAPGAVISYEQYF. The CDR3 DNA sequence: TGTGCCAGCAGCGTAGCCCCGGGAGCCGTTATCTCCTACGAGCAGTACTTC.

The chain carries TRBV19 and TRBJ2-3, with a tentative D call TRBD2 (7 bases). V shed 5 bases and J shed 8 bases, with 23 bases lying between them. CDR3 length: 16 amino acids. Germline loops: CDR1 LNHDA, CDR2 SQIVND (reference sequence). The CDR3 region is CASSSAVGGAFGTQYF. The DNA of the CDR3 is TGTGCCAGTAGTTCCGCGGTGGGGGGGGCATTCGGTACGCAGTATTTT.

This clone was seen once. V gene TRBV6-5 combines with J gene TRBJ1-1; D is possibly TRBD1 (5 bases). The CDR3 covers 14 residues. CDR1 and CDR2 from the germline V gene are MNHEY and SVGAGI. V was trimmed by 4 bases and J by 3 bases, leaving 12 bases between them. CDR3 region: CASSWGGADTEAFF. For the CDR3, the DNA is TGTGCCAGCAGTTGGGGCGGGGCCGACACTGAAGCTTTCTTT.

CDR3 DNA: TGTGCCAGCAGTTTAGCAGACAGGCGCCCGAACACTGAAGCTTTCTTT. This sequence encodes CASSLADRRPNTEAFF. This chain joins TRBV27 and TRBJ1-1; tentative D call: TRBD1 (6 bases). Germline CDR1 is MNHEY and CDR2 is SMNVEV (reference sequence). Deletions cut 2 bases from V and 1 base from J, with 14 bases between. There are 16 residues in the CDR3.

This clone is deemed medium-sized. The J gene is TRBJ1-2, the V gene TRBV19; TRBD1 agrees at 8 bases. CDR3 length equals 15 residues. V dropped 7 bases and J dropped 2; count of bases not matched to a gene: 9. Germline V gives CDR1 LNHDA, CDR2 SQIVND (reference sequence). This CDR3 is CASTIRRGHNYGYTF. The CDR3 nucleotides are TGTGCCAGTACCATCCGCAGGGGGCACAACTATGGCTACACCTTC.

The chain is built from TRBV18 and TRBJ1-2; D gene unclear. Trimming shortened V by 1 base and J by 8 bases, and 11 bases separated the two germline ends. From germline, CDR1 is KGHSH and CDR2 LQKENI. The CDR3 consists of 13 residues. This CDR3 is CASSPQGEKGYTF. The CDR3 DNA is TGTGCCAGCTCACCACAGGGAGAGAAGGGCTACACCTTC.

The CDR3 coding sequence is TGCGCCAGCAGCCGGACTAGCGGCTCCTACAATGAGCAGTTCTTC. Protein sequence: CASSRTSGSYNEQFF. The chain employs TRBV5-1 and TRBJ2-1, with 10 bases that match TRBD2. This CDR3 is built from 15 residues. The V gene's germline CDR1 is SGHRS and CDR2 YFSETQ. The J segment lost 0 bases and the V segment lost 4 bases, leaving 1 base of the junction unmatched.

Of note for this clone: Additional DNA sequences in this sample encode the identical CDR3. V and J are TRBV27 and TRBJ2-3; possible D gene TRBD1, 6 bases. The CDR3 has 14 residues. CDR1 and CDR2 (germline): MNHEY, SMNVEV (reference sequence). Trimming stripped 3 bases from V and 1 base from J, with 8 bases between. The DNA for the CDR3 is TGTGCCAGCAGTTTGAACAGGGGCACAGATACGCAGTATTTT. Amino acid sequence: CASSLNRGTDTQYF.

The V and J genes are TRBV20-1 and TRBJ1-2; D is undetermined. Germline V gives CDR1 DFQATT, CDR2 SNEGSKA (reference sequence). The CDR3 runs 11 residues. The V end was cut by 5 bases, the J end by 8 bases, with 12 bases between. The DNA of the CDR3 is TGCAGTGCTTCCGAAAGTGGCGGCTACACCTTC. Amino acids: CSASESGGYTF.

This sequence joins TRBV9 and TRBJ2-1; TRBD2 matches 8 bases. The length of the CDR3 is 17 residues. The V and J ends lost 1 base and 0 bases, in that order; junction bases with no gene match: 6. CDR1 SGDLS and CDR2 YYNGEE come from the germline V gene. The CDR3 DNA reads as TGTGCCAGCAGCGTAACGGGCGGGGGGAGCTCCTACAATGAGCAGTTCTTC. Its translation is CASSVTGGGSSYNEQFF.

The chain links TRBV11-3 to TRBJ2-1; the D is unclear. In germline, CDR1 is SGHNT, CDR2 YENEEA. The CDR3 length is 13 residues. Trimming took 4 bases from V and 5 from J, leaving 9 bases between them. CDR3 protein: CASSSFFDNEQFF. CDR3 DNA sequence: TGTGCCAGCAGCTCGTTTTTCGACAATGAGCAGTTCTTC.

The chain is built from TRBV6-1 and TRBJ2-3; 7 nucleotides line up with TRBD1. This CDR3 is built from 15 residues. Germline V gene data show CDR1 as MNHNS and CDR2 as SASEGT. Trimming took 6 bases from V and 1 from J; bases not matched to a gene: 7. The CDR3 protein is CASSARGRGTDTQYF. The CDR3 DNA reads TGTGCCAGCAGCGCGAGGGGGCGCGGCACAGATACGCAGTATTTT.

The chain uses TRBV19 and TRBJ1-2, with D tentatively TRBD1 (5 bases). V lost 3 bases and J 6 bases, leaving 11 bases between the germline ends. The germline V gene encodes CDR1 LNHDA and CDR2 SQIVND (reference sequence). The CDR3 is 13 amino acids. CDR3 in DNA: TGTGCCAGTAGTATCCGCCAGGGCGATGGCTACACCTTC. It yields the protein CASSIRQGDGYTF.